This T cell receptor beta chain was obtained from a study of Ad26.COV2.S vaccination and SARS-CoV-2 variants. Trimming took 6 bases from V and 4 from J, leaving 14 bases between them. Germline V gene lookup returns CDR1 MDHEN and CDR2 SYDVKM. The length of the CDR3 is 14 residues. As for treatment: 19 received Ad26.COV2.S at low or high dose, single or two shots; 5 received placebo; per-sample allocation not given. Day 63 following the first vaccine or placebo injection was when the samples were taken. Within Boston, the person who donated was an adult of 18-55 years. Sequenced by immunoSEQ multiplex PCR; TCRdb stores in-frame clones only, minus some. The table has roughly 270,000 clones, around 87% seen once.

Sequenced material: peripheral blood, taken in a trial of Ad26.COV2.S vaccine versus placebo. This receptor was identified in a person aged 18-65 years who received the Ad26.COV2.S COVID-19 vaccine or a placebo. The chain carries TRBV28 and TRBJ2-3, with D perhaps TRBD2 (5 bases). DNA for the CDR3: TGTGCCAGCAGCTTTTCCACTAGTTCAGATACGCAGTATTTT. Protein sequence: CASSFSTSSDTQYF.